This T cell receptor (beta chain) was identified during a study of blood T cell repertoires in COVID-19. CDR3 length equals 16 residues. With 4 bases removed from V and 0 bases from J, the gap between germline ends came to 12 bases. The germline V gene has CDR1 KGHDR and CDR2 SFDVKD. Measured with immunoSEQ multiplex PCR; TCRdb has only the in-frame clones, and not every one. The sample consists of 97,000 or so clones, more than 85% of them appearing once. The receptor was derived from a man aged 18 to 35 with acute or convalescent COVID-19. The V and J genes are TRBV24-1 and TRBJ1-3; D call uncertain. The sample consisted of peripheral blood. This chain's CDR3 is CATSEPQVSSGNTIYF. The CDR3 nucleotides read TGTGCCACCAGTGAGCCCCAGGTTAGCTCTGGAAACACCATATATTTT.